This T cell receptor beta chain is drawn from a study of blood T cell repertoires in COVID-19. Looking at the study overall: Material from acute and convalescent COVID-19 was sourced from the United States, Italy and Spain. Sources were T cells, B-cell-depleted T cells, or PBMCs; the material itself was cDNA or gDNA.

Original processing notes: Amplification of reference gene primers provided the estimated nucleated cell counts. Data came from immunoSEQ multiplex PCR; TCRdb stores just in-frame clones and leaves some out. The V and J calls and clone size are taken from that table; D and trimming were inferred from the DNA. The sample lists roughly 200,000 clones, approximately 83% occurring once. Trimming removed 6 bases from V and 6 bases from J, with 19 bases in between. The CDR3 has 15 residues. Looked up from germline, CDR1 is MNHEY and CDR2 is SVGAGI. This TCR was sampled from a man aged 50 to 59 with active or convalescent COVID-19. The rearrangement uses TRBV6-5 and TRBJ2-3; TRBD1 is a possible D gene (6 bases). Sequencing was performed on peripheral blood. The chain's CDR3 is CASRHRGDKFDTQYF. CDR3 bases: TGTGCCAGCAGGCACCGTGGGGACAAATTTGATACGCAGTATTTT.